The rows below give T cell receptor beta chains drawn from one sample of a study of blood T cell repertoires in COVID-19. Using immunoSEQ multiplex PCR, the repertoire was profiled, and TCRdb retains in-frame clones only, with some absent. The sample contains more than 300,000 clones, about four fifths of which appear only once. The sequenced material came from peripheral blood. Every receptor here comes from a woman aged 45-59 years with acute or convalescent COVID-19. CDR3s include the opening cysteine and the closing phenylalanine or tryptophan. The D gene is left open where the match is weak. For some rows the clone size is stated as once, few or many, or as a class when expanded; others skip it.

d_call	j_call	clone_size	v_call	cdr3_length	cdr3_aa	cdr3_nt
TRBD2	TRBJ2-1	.	TRBV2	15	CASRSTSGGFDEQFF	TGTGCCAGCAGATCGACTAGCGGGGGGTTCGATGAGCAGTTCTTC
.	TRBJ1-1	.	TRBV24-1	14	CATSEPGADAEAFF	TGTGCCACCAGTGAACCTGGGGCTGACGCCGAAGCTTTCTTT
.	TRBJ1-2	.	TRBV6-1	11	CASSEQGGYTF	TGTGCCAGCAGTGAGCAGGGTGGCTACACCTTC
TRBD2	TRBJ2-1	.	TRBV18	15	CASSRLAGGPYEQFF	TGTGCCAGCTCGCGCCTAGCGGGGGGGCCGTATGAGCAGTTCTTC
TRBD2	TRBJ2-3	.	TRBV5-1	16	CASSGGIGGSTDTQYF	TGCGCCAGCAGCGGAGGGATCGGGGGGAGCACAGATACGCAGTATTTT
.	TRBJ2-1	.	TRBV30	13	CAWRSQGYNEQFF	TGTGCCTGGAGGTCGCAGGGATACAATGAGCAGTTCTTC
TRBD2	TRBJ2-7	.	TRBV7-8	15	CASSPRSGRVGEQYF	TGTGCCAGCAGCCCCAGAAGCGGGAGGGTGGGGGAGCAGTACTTC
TRBD1	TRBJ1-1	.	TRBV5-4	13	CASSLATGEGAFF	TGTGCCAGCAGCTTGGCTACAGGGGAAGGGGCTTTCTTT
TRBD2	TRBJ2-1	.	TRBV24-1	16	CATSVTSGEPYNEQFF	TGTGCCACCAGTGTGACTAGCGGGGAACCCTACAATGAGCAGTTCTTC
TRBD1	TRBJ2-1	.	TRBV4-3	16	CASSQDSGQGAGEQFF	TGCGCCAGCAGCCAAGATTCAGGACAGGGGGCTGGGGAGCAGTTCTTC
.	TRBJ2-6	once	TRBV14	15	CASSLFSSGANVLTF	TGTGCCAGCAGCTTATTCTCCTCTGGGGCCAACGTCCTGACTTTC
.	TRBJ1-2	.	TRBV29-1	12	CSVETGDYGYTF	TGCAGCGTTGAAACAGGCGACTATGGCTACACCTTC
TRBD2	TRBJ2-1	.	TRBV6-4	16	CASSDSSGGPSRGQFF	TGTGCCAGCAGTGACTCTAGCGGGGGCCCGTCCCGTGGGCAGTTCTTC
TRBD1	TRBJ1-5	.	TRBV19	15	CASSITGGSNQPQHF	TGTGCCAGTAGTATTACAGGGGGGAGCAATCAGCCCCAGCATTTT
.	TRBJ1-1	.	TRBV24-1	13	CATSPQGGTEAFF	TGTGCCACCAGTCCACAGGGTGGGACTGAAGCTTTCTTT
.	TRBJ1-5	.	TRBV7-9	17	CASSLAVTPYSNQPQHF	TGTGCCAGCAGCTTAGCGGTAACACCTTATAGCAATCAGCCCCAGCATTTT
.	TRBJ1-2	.	TRBV7-2	12	CASSLTGGGYTF	TGTGCCAGCAGCTTAACGGGGGGAGGCTACACCTTC
.	TRBJ1-1	.	TRBV6-1	15	CASSDGEVRNTEAFF	TGTGCCAGCAGTGACGGGGAGGTTCGGAACACTGAAGCTTTCTTT
TRBD1	TRBJ2-7	.	TRBV19	15	CASSTDRGLGYEQYF	TGTGCCAGTAGTACCGACAGGGGGCTGGGCTACGAGCAGTACTTC
.	TRBJ2-2	.	TRBV10-1	15	CASSVSQGGTGELFF	TGCGCCAGCAGTGTTAGCCAAGGCGGCACCGGGGAGCTGTTTTTT
.	TRBJ1-1	.	TRBV6-6	14	CASSYSRGNAEAFF	TGTGCCAGCAGTTACTCTAGGGGCAACGCTGAAGCTTTCTTT
.	TRBJ2-1	.	TRBV11-1	15	CASSLARAFGDEQFF	TGTGCCAGCAGCTTAGCCAGGGCATTCGGCGATGAGCAGTTCTTC
.	TRBJ1-3	once	TRBV10-3	14	CAISGEGNGNTIYF	TGTGCCATCAGTGGAGAGGGTAATGGAAACACCATATATTTT
TRBD1	TRBJ1-1	few	TRBV2	14	CASSRQGVNTEAFF	TGTGCCAGCAGTCGACAGGGGGTGAACACTGAAGCTTTCTTT
.	TRBJ1-5	.	TRBV2	17	CASRTRAGIDSNQPQHF	TGTGCCAGCAGGACCAGAGCAGGTATAGATAGCAATCAGCCCCAGCATTTT
.	TRBJ2-7	.	TRBV14	14	CASSRGDRPYEQYF	TGTGCCAGCAGCCGCGGGGACAGACCCTACGAGCAGTACTTC
TRBD1	TRBJ2-2	.	TRBV11-3	15	CASSVQGALAGELFF	TGTGCCAGCAGCGTACAGGGGGCGCTTGCTGGGGAGCTGTTTTTT